Listed here is a single T cell receptor (beta chain). This clonotype showed up just a few times. Its binding antigen is unknown. Within one base of it there is no much larger clone, and no base qualities were kept. A multiplex PCR system amplified the TCR beta CDR3 region, with a first 10-cycle round using 32 V-gene forward and 13 J-gene reverse primers. A QIAGEN Multiplex PCR Kit was used for first-round PCR, and the primer sequences were filed in Chinese patent CN105087789A. A second PCR round added Illumina universal primers using the Phusion High-Fidelity PCR Kit. Sequencing of the TCR libraries was done on the Illumina HiSeq X Ten platform in paired-end mode with a 151 bp read length. The authors processed their data as follows. Cutadapt was used to discard reads without multiplex PCR primers, PEAR merged the read pairs, and MiXCR with default settings called the CDR3 regions. Shannon entropy measured repertoire diversity, and clonality was calculated as one minus the Shannon entropy divided by the ln of the count of productive unique sequences. Clonotypes at a frequency of at least 0.5% were defined as dominant or high-frequency T-cell clones. TCRdb reprocessed the public reads (quality trimming at Q25 with fastp, clone calling with MiXCR) and kept in-frame beta chains. Here each entry gathers all rows of one CDR3 protein and keeps the most common genes and DNA. The V and J calls and clone size come from TCRdb's table, not from the authors' own analysis. The sample table lists some 11,000 distinct CDR3 sequences, 25% to 35% of them with a count of one. The biggest ten clones account for 21% of the sample.

Trimming removed 5 bases from V and 3 bases from J, leaving 13 bases between the germline ends. Taken from the germline V gene (reference sequence), the CDR1 and CDR2 loops are LNHDA and SQIVND. The CDR3, cysteine through phenylalanine, is 14 amino acids long. Solely the CDR3 DNA is kept, with 42 bases framed from the first base. The data stem from a study of immune heterogeneity within non-small cell lung tumors (dated by TCRdb to the late 2010s). The study in broad terms: By histology, the tumors included roughly 9 non-squamous carcinomas, several squamous cell carcinomas and 1 tumor not otherwise specified. To look at intratumoral immune heterogeneity, the study ran whole-exome sequencing, RNA-seq and TCR beta repertoire sequencing on several spatially distinct regions taken from every NSCLC tumor. TCR repertoires were analyzed from 55 to 70 tumor loci of around 15 patients, while transcriptome data covered only around 45 loci from about a dozen patients. Neoantigen binding to each patient's HLA alleles was predicted with netMHCpan-3.0 for mutant peptides of 8 to 11 amino acids. General conclusions and limits of the study: Within a patient, identical dominant CDR3B clonotypes were found to recur across loci, yet unique high-frequency clones were also harbored in different tumor locations. Local T-cell repertoire clonality showed a statistically significant but moderate positive correlation with local tumor mutational burden (R about 0.31). For the most part, high-frequency TCR beta clonotypes differed from one individual patient to another.

Genomic DNA extracted from bulk tumor tissue served as TCR template, with around 0.55 ug gDNA amplified per sample. During surgery, several biopsies were collected from each primary tumor and placed as far from one another as possible within the tumor mass. The study cohort was described as untreated, and patients were newly diagnosed NSCLC cases undergoing curative surgery. The samples came from roughly 15 patients with newly diagnosed non-small cell lung cancer who were having surgery intended to be curative. Two independent pathologists reviewed the resected tumor masses. Sequencing was performed only on DNA and RNA samples of high quality.

The chain was built from TRBV19 and TRBJ2-5, and perhaps TRBD2 as D gene, on 6 matching bases. Sequencing was done on a sample of lung tumor tissue. The receptor's source is a woman aged 50 to 60 with non-small cell lung cancer. The nucleotide sequence is TGTGCCAGTAGTCGATCTAGCGTAGAAGAGACCCAGTACTTC. Translated, it reads CASSRSSVEETQYF.